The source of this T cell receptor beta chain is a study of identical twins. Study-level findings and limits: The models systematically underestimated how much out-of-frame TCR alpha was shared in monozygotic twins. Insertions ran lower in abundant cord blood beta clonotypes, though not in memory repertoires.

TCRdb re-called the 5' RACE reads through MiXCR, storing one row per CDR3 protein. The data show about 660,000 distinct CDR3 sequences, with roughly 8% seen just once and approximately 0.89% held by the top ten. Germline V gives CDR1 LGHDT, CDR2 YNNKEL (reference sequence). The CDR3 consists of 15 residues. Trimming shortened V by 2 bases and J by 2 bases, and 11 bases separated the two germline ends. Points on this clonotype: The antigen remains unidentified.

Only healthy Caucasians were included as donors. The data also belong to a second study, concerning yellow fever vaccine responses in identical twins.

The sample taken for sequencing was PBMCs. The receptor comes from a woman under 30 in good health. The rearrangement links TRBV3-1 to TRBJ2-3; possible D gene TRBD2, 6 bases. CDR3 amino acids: CASSQLGGPTDTQYF. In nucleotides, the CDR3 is TGTGCCAGCAGCCAACTCGGGGGACCCACAGATACGCAGTATTTT.